This T cell receptor beta chain derives from a study of blood T cells in healthy people across ages. Study background: T cells yielded about one barcoded beta molecule per two cells through template switching.

Germline CDR1 and CDR2: DFQATT and SNEGSKA (reference sequence). V gave up 3 bases and J gave up 3 bases, with 9 bases separating them. The CDR3 length is 13 residues. Through a sample-barcoded 5' primer and a J-beta primer mix, a second PCR was run for roughly 6 to 11 cycles. All samples yielded 3 million or more CDR3-containing paired-end reads. TCRdb passed the 5' RACE reads through MiXCR, listing each CDR3 protein once. This sample yields 600,000 or so distinct CDR3 sequences, of which roughly 48% are seen a single time; approximately 23% belongs to the top ten. The draw of peripheral blood yielded roughly 9.1 milliliters from each donor.

The chain links TRBV20-1 to TRBJ2-4; perhaps TRBD1 as D (5 bases). The material sequenced was blood. The sequence came from a man older than 75 in good health. CDR3 DNA: TGCAGTGCTAGCCAGGACAACAAAAACATTCAGTACTTC. It yields the protein CSASQDNKNIQYF.